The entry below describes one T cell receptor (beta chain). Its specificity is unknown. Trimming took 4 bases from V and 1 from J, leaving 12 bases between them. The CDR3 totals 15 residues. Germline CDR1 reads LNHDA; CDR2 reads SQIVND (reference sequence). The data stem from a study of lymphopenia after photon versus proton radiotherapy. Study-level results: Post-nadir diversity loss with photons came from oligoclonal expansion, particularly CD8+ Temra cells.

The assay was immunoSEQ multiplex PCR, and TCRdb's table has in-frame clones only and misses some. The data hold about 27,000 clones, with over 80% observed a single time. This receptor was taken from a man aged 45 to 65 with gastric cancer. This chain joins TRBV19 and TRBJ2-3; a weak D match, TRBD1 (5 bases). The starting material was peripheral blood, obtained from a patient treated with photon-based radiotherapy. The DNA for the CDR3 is TGTGCCAGTAGTAAGTACAGGCTGGGCACAGATACGCAGTATTTT. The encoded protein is CASSKYRLGTDTQYF. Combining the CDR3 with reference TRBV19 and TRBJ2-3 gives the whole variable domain DGGITQSPKYLFRKEGQNVTLSCEQNLNHDAMYWYRQDPGQGLRLIYYSQIVNDFQKGDIAEGYSVSREKKESFPLTVTSAQKNPTAFYLCASSKYRLGTDTQYFGPGTRLTVL.